Listed here are 26 T cell receptor beta chains from one sample, sequenced in a study of T cell clonotyping in hematopoietic cell transplantation. Time point: recipient sample about 28 days before transplant, after cytoreduction. Using immunoSEQ multiplex PCR, the repertoire was profiled, and TCRdb retains in-frame clones only, with some absent. This table has tens of thousands of clones, approximately 81% appearing once. Specimen: peripheral blood mononuclear cells, collected before stem cell transplant. These receptors originate from a man in his sixties with acute myeloid leukemia. Some clones in this sample may be carry-over from other donors' samples.

This sequence joins TRBV19 and TRBJ1-2; 9 nucleotides line up with TRBD1. The CDR3 length is 15 residues. V lost 8 bases to trimming and J lost 2 bases; unmatched junction nucleotides: 9. The germline CDR1 and CDR2 sequences are LNHDA and SQIVND (reference sequence). The CDR3 loop reads CASRIGDRVNYGYTF. The CDR3 nucleotides read TGTGCCAGTCGGATCGGGGACAGGGTGAACTATGGCTACACCTTC.

The gene calls are TRBV5-1 and TRBJ2-1; D is undetermined. Germline CDR1 SGHRS, CDR2 YFSETQ. The V end lost 7 bases, the J end lost 8 bases, and 19 bases lay between the germline ends. CDR3 size: 14 residues. The CDR3 region is CASASGGIRDEQFF. CDR3 nucleotides: TGCGCCAGCGCCTCGGGTGGGATTCGAGATGAGCAGTTCTTC.

This clone was detected only a few times. The rearrangement joins TRBV9 to TRBJ1-1, with D unresolved. Looked up from germline, CDR1 is SGDLS and CDR2 is YYNGEE. CDR3 length: 14 residues. With 2 bases removed from V and 5 bases from J, the gap between germline ends came to 13 bases. CDR3 sequence (DNA): TGTGCCAGCAGCGTCGTGGGATTGGGTACTGAAGCTTTCTTT. Translated, it gives CASSVVGLGTEAFF.

This rearrangement joins TRBV6-1 to TRBJ2-1; D may match TRBD1 or TRBD2 (6 bases each). The V end lost 1 base, the J end lost 9 bases, and 16 bases lay between the germline ends. The germline V gene has CDR1 MNHNS and CDR2 SASEGT. CDR3 size: 15 residues. The CDR3 protein is CASSEVTGAVGEQFF. The CDR3 coding sequence is TGTGCCAGCAGTGAAGTCACGGGGGCAGTGGGTGAGCAGTTCTTC.

This clone came up once. The V call is TRBV28, the J call TRBJ2-5; tentatively, D is TRBD1 or TRBD2 (6 bases each). Germline values: CDR1 MDHEN, CDR2 SYDVKM. The CDR3 loop spans 16 amino acids. Trimming removed 5 bases from V and 4 bases from J, with 20 bases in between. The CDR3 here is CASSGRDNQVGETQYF. The CDR3 nucleotides are TGTGCCAGCAGTGGGCGGGACAACCAGGTGGGAGAGACCCAGTACTTC. The whole variable domain, remainder taken from reference TRBV28 and TRBJ2-5, is DVKVTQSSRYLVKRTGEKVFLECVQDMDHENMFWYRQDPGLGLRLIYFSYDVKMKEKGDIPEGYSVSREKKERFSLILESASTNQTSMYLCASSGRDNQVGETQYFGPGTRLLVL.

The chain is built from TRBV6-1 and TRBJ2-3; D unclear. Germline V gene data show CDR1 as MNHNS and CDR2 as SASEGT. The CDR3 extends over 16 amino acids. V was pared by 0 bases and J by 0 bases, with 10 bases between. This chain's CDR3 is CASSEASRASTDTQYF. For the CDR3, the DNA is TGTGCCAGCAGTGAAGCGTCGCGCGCTAGCACAGATACGCAGTATTTT.

This sequence joins TRBV5-5 and TRBJ1-5; no reliable D call. V was cut by 0 bases and J by 0 bases, with 10 bases left in between. CDR3 length equals 16 residues. Germline lookup yields CDR1 SGHKS and CDR2 YYEKEE (reference sequence). CDR3 sequence (DNA): TGTGCCAGCAGCTTGGCGCGCAGCAATAGCAATCAGCCCCAGCATTTT. This codes for CASSLARSNSNQPQHF.

The chain is built from TRBV9 and TRBJ2-2; no reliable D call. Germline assignment: CDR1 SGDLS and CDR2 YYNGEE. The CDR3 covers 16 residues. The germline V and J ends were trimmed by 3 bases and 1 base, with 13 bases remaining between them. This CDR3 reads CASSGKTYLNTGELFF. The CDR3, as DNA: TGTGCCAGCAGCGGGAAGACCTATTTGAACACCGGGGAGCTGTTTTTT.

The J gene is TRBJ1-5, the V gene TRBV28; D possibly corresponds to TRBD1 (6 bases). The CDR3 consists of 16 residues. The V gene lost 4 bases and the J gene lost 5 bases, with 18 bases spanning the gap. Per germline, CDR1 MDHEN and CDR2 SYDVKM. The CDR3 sequence: CASSSHSGGGYQPQHF. CDR3 in DNA: TGTGCCAGCAGTTCTCACTCGGGCGGGGGCTATCAGCCCCAGCATTTT.

This clone was seen only a few times. The rearrangement joins TRBV7-2 to TRBJ1-6; D call uncertain. With 1 base removed from V and 7 bases from J, the gap between germline ends came to 5 bases. The CDR3 runs 13 residues. CDR1 and CDR2 (germline): SGHTA, FQGNSA. The CDR3 sequence is CASSLGGNSPLHF. The CDR3 DNA reads TGTGCCAGCAGCTTAGGAGGGAATTCACCCCTCCACTTT.

The CDR3 is CASSLVASGGAGETQYF. CDR3 nucleotides: TGTGCCAGCAGCTTAGTAGCTAGCGGGGGGGCCGGGGAGACCCAGTACTTC. The genes are TRBV7-2 and TRBJ2-5; 12 bases are shared with TRBD2. The CDR3 has 17 residues. J gave up 5 bases and V 1 base, and 8 bases lay outside the gene matches. Germline assignment: CDR1 SGHTA and CDR2 FQGNSA.

This chain uses TRBV29-1 with TRBJ2-5; possible D gene TRBD2, 7 bases. Trimming left V 3 bases short and J 3 bases short, with 14 bases between. CDR3 size: 14 residues. Germline CDR1 reads SQVTM; CDR2 reads ANQGSEA. CDR3 sequence: CSVDNRGGEETQYF. The CDR3 coding sequence is TGCAGCGTTGACAATAGGGGGGGAGAAGAGACCCAGTACTTC.

V gene TRBV4-2 combines with J gene TRBJ2-2; TRBD2 agrees at 11 bases. J lost 3 bases, V lost 0 bases, and 3 bases had no gene match. Germline values: CDR1 LGHNA, CDR2 YNFKEQ. The CDR3 is 17 residues long. CDR3 region: CASSQDVSGGDTGELFF. In DNA, the CDR3 is TGTGCCAGCAGCCAAGACGTTAGCGGGGGGGACACCGGGGAGCTGTTTTTT.

J is TRBJ1-6 and V is TRBV5-6; D remains ambiguous. V dropped 4 bases and J dropped 6 bases, with 17 bases sitting between them. The CDR3 covers 16 residues. CDR1 is SGHDT, CDR2 YYEEEE, per germline. In DNA, the CDR3 is TGTGCCAGCAGCCCATCCGTCAGGAGAGGTAATTCACCCCTCCACTTT. Translated: CASSPSVRRGNSPLHF.

The chain combines TRBV1 with TRBJ1-1. TRBV1 is a recognized pseudogene. The CDR3 contains 10 residues. This chain's CDR3 is CTRSITEAFF. The CDR3 nucleotides read TGCACCCGGAGTATAACTGAAGCTTTCTTT.

J is TRBJ2-1 and V is TRBV5-4; either TRBD1 or TRBD2 may fit D (5 bases each). The germline gives CDR1 SGHNT, CDR2 YYREEE (reference sequence). This CDR3 comprises 12 residues. V was cut by 0 bases and J by 13 bases, with 11 bases left in between. This chain's CDR3 is CASSLGGPPQFF. The CDR3 DNA sequence: TGTGCCAGCAGCTTGGGGGGACCTCCCCAGTTCTTC.

This clone has a handful of counts. The J gene is TRBJ2-1, the V gene TRBV5-6; 9 bases fit TRBD2. The CDR3 sequence is 13 residues long. V lost 4 bases to trimming and J lost 10 bases; unmatched junction nucleotides: 6. Germline V gives CDR1 SGHDT, CDR2 YYEEEE. The CDR3 loop reads CASSPSLAGEQFF. The DNA for the CDR3 is TGTGCCAGCAGCCCCTCCCTAGCGGGGGAGCAGTTCTTC.

The chain has TRBV5-1 and TRBJ1-5; a weak D match, TRBD1 (5 bases). Trimming left V 4 bases short and J 0 bases short, with 14 bases between. The CDR3 spans 16 residues. Per the germline V gene, CDR1 is SGHRS and CDR2 is YFSETQ. The CDR3 DNA sequence: TGCGCCAGCAGCGAAACAGGAGGACTTAGCAATCAGCCCCAGCATTTT. This encodes CASSETGGLSNQPQHF.

This clone was observed a single time. The chain joins TRBV7-2 to TRBJ2-1; no reliable D call. The germline CDR1 and CDR2 sequences are SGHTA and FQGNSA. The CDR3 is 13 amino acids. The V end was cut by 1 base, the J end by 6 bases, with 7 bases between. CDR3 DNA: TGTGCCAGCAGCTTAGGCCCTCTCAATGAGCAGTTCTTC. Translating gives CASSLGPLNEQFF.

V gene TRBV2 combines with J gene TRBJ2-7; no definite D call. This CDR3 is built from 14 residues. Germline lookup yields CDR1 SNHLY and CDR2 FYNNEI. V lost 3 bases, J lost 3 bases, and 12 bases lay in between. The CDR3 coding sequence is TGTGCCAGCAGTGAGGGCAAGGGCGGCTACGAGCAGTACTTC. Translated, it gives CASSEGKGGYEQYF.

The chain combines TRBV29-1 with TRBJ1-1; D gene uncertain. Germline CDR1 is SQVTM and CDR2 is ANQGSEA. The CDR3 runs to 14 residues. Trimming stripped 7 bases from V and 0 bases from J, with 15 bases between. This CDR3 is CSAPGAGLNTEAFF. CDR3 nucleotide sequence: TGCAGCGCCCCTGGAGCGGGTCTGAACACTGAAGCTTTCTTT.

The chain links TRBV2 to TRBJ1-3, with D possibly TRBD1 on 5 matching bases. Germline V gene lookup returns CDR1 SNHLY and CDR2 FYNNEI. The V end was cut by 1 base, the J end by 4 bases, with 14 bases between. The CDR3 runs 16 residues. CDR3 bases: TGTGCCAGCAGTGAAGAGTCCGGGACTCACGGAAACACCATATATTTT. Encoded protein: CASSEESGTHGNTIYF. Together with reference TRBV2 and TRBJ1-3, the CDR3 gives the full variable domain: EPEVTQTPSHQVTQMGQEVILRCVPISNHLYFYWYRQILGQKVEFLVSFYNNEISEKSEIFDDQFSVERPDGSNFTLKIRSTKLEDSAMYFCASSEESGTHGNTIYFGEGSWLTVV.

V and J are TRBV7-3 and TRBJ2-7; 7 bases are shared with TRBD1. CDR3 length equals 15 residues. Losses at the gene ends were 2 bases for V and 7 bases for J; bases not matched to a gene: 11. Germline V CDR1 and CDR2: SGHTA, FQGTGA. CDR3 coding DNA: TGTGCCAGCAGCTTAGAAGGGGGCCCCGCTCGGGAGCAGTACTTC. This encodes CASSLEGGPAREQYF.

V is TRBV15 and J is TRBJ2-1; TRBD1 matches at 7 bases. Germline CDR1 is LNHNV and CDR2 is YYDKDF (reference sequence). With 1 base clipped from V and 5 bases from J, the junction kept 8 bases outside the gene matches. The CDR3 consists of 16 residues. CDR3 loop: CATSRVVQGDDNEQFF. The CDR3 coding sequence is TGTGCCACCAGCAGAGTAGTCCAGGGGGACGACAATGAGCAGTTCTTC.

The gene calls are TRBV29-1 and TRBJ2-5; D gene uncertain. This CDR3 is 12 amino acids long. The germline V gene has CDR1 SQVTM and CDR2 ANQGSEA. The V end lost 4 bases, the J end lost 2 bases, and 8 bases lay between the germline ends. The CDR3 is CSVVFIQETQYF. CDR3 sequence (DNA): TGCAGCGTTGTTTTTATTCAAGAGACCCAGTACTTC.

V is TRBV6-1 and J is TRBJ1-6, with D tentatively TRBD1 (5 bases). This CDR3 has 12 residues. Trimming took 6 bases from V and 8 from J, leaving 8 bases between them. From germline, CDR1 is MNHNS and CDR2 SASEGT. The CDR3 DNA follows: TGTGCCAGCAGAGCAGGGTATTCACCCCTCCACTTT. Translation gives CASRAGYSPLHF.